These 21 T cell receptor beta chains were sequenced from one sample in a study of blood T cells in healthy people across ages. Using a J-beta primer mix together with a sample-barcoded 5' primer, a second PCR was run for roughly 7 to 12 cycles. TCRdb analysed the 5' RACE reads with MiXCR anew, one entry per CDR3 protein. The table includes about 730,000 distinct CDR3 sequences, about 42% detected once. The sample consisted of blood. The receptor set was obtained from a woman between 55 and 75 years old in good health.

This clonotype appeared a single time. This may be a read error, as it is one base from a much larger clone. V and J are TRBV20-1 and TRBJ2-7, with D perhaps matching TRBD1 (6 bases). This CDR3 spans 15 amino acids. Germline V gene data show CDR1 as DFQATT and CDR2 as SNEGSKA (reference sequence). Trimming cost V 6 bases and J 2 bases, with 20 bases left between them. CDR3 region: CSARRQAASTYEQYF. The CDR3 DNA reads as TGCAGTGCCCGGAGACAGGCGGCCTCTACCTACGAGCAGTACTTC.

This clonotype showed up just a few times. Given a much more abundant clone one base away, this may be a read error. The chain carries TRBV11-3 and TRBJ2-1, with D perhaps matching TRBD2 (6 bases). The germline V and J ends were trimmed by 5 bases and 6 bases, with 11 bases remaining between them. In germline, CDR1 is SGHNT, CDR2 YENEEA. The CDR3 contains 13 residues. The CDR3 spells CASSVGLSNEQFF. The CDR3 coding sequence is TGTGCCAGCAGCGTGGGACTCAGCAATGAGCAGTTCTTC. The full variable domain, its missing parts supplied by reference TRBV11-3 and TRBJ2-1, is EAGVVQSPRYKIIEKKQPVAFWCNPISGHNTLYWYLQNLGQGPELLIRYENEEAVDDSQLPKDRFSAERLKGVDSTLKIQPAELGDSAVYLCASSVGLSNEQFFGPGTRLTVL.

This clonotype occurred many times. This chain joins TRBV7-2 and TRBJ1-2, with D uncertain. Trimming pared 2 bases from V and 2 bases from J, leaving 9 bases between. CDR1 is SGHTA and CDR2 is FQGNSA in the germline V gene. The length of the CDR3 is 14 residues. CDR3 sequence: CASSLTPLNYGYTF. CDR3 nucleotide sequence: TGTGCCAGCAGCTTAACCCCATTGAACTATGGCTACACCTTC.

This sequence joins TRBV4-3 and TRBJ2-3; 11 positions agree with TRBD2. Germline V CDR1 and CDR2: LGHNA, YSLEER. CDR3 size: 16 residues. The trim removed 2 bases at V and 1 base at J, leaving 2 bases unmatched. CDR3 region: CASSQLGLAGTDTQYF. CDR3 DNA: TGCGCCAGCAGCCAACTGGGACTAGCGGGCACAGATACGCAGTATTTT.

This clonotype came up a few times. The chain recombines TRBV18 with TRBJ2-1; 8 bases map to TRBD2. CDR3 length equals 17 residues. With V trimmed by 5 bases and J by 1 base, 10 bases remained unmatched. Looked up from germline, CDR1 is KGHSH and CDR2 is LQKENI. The CDR3 DNA sequence: TGTGCCAGCTCATCTAGGGCCGGGGGGGAATCCTACAATGAGCAGTTCTTC. Its protein product is CASSSRAGGESYNEQFF.

A single count supports this clonotype. The chain carries TRBV25-1 and TRBJ1-2; no clear D. The CDR3 length is 14 residues. Looked up from germline, CDR1 is MGHDK and CDR2 is SYGVNS. V was cut by 2 bases and J by 6 bases, with 13 bases left in between. This chain's CDR3 is CASSEKQFRDGYTF. The CDR3 DNA reads TGTGCCAGCAGTGAAAAACAGTTTCGGGATGGCTACACCTTC.

The chain links TRBV5-1 to TRBJ1-4, with TRBD1 identical over 7 bases. Germline CDR1 reads SGHRS; CDR2 reads YFSETQ. The junction had 4 bases not matched to a gene; V was cut back by 0 bases and J by 5 bases. This CDR3 has 15 amino acids. In DNA form, the CDR3 reads TGCGCCAGCAGCTTGGACAGGGGAGGGAATGAAAAACTGTTTTTT. Its translation: CASSLDRGGNEKLFF. Combining the CDR3 with reference TRBV5-1 and TRBJ1-4 gives the whole variable domain KAGVTQTPRYLIKTRGQQVTLSCSPISGHRSVSWYQQTPGQGLQFLFEYFSETQRNKGNFPGRFSGRQFSNSRSEMNVSTLELGDSALYLCASSLDRGGNEKLFFGSGTQLSVL.

This clonotype was found a few times. The chain links TRBV15 to TRBJ1-5; D gene uncertain. Germline V gene data show CDR1 as LNHNV and CDR2 as YYDKDF (reference sequence). The CDR3 is 13 amino acids. The V end was cut by 1 base, the J end by 6 bases, with 7 bases between. The CDR3 is CATSRGTGQPQHF. Here the CDR3 DNA reads TGTGCCACCAGCAGAGGTACGGGTCAGCCCCAGCATTTT.

The rearrangement links TRBV6-1 to TRBJ1-4; possibly TRBD1 for D (6 bases). In germline, CDR1 is MNHNS, CDR2 SASEGT. This CDR3 has 14 amino acids. The ends were cut back, 3 bases at V and 7 bases at J, with 12 bases in the middle. CDR3 nucleotides: TGTGCCAGCAGTGAGGGGGGGGCGCGTGAAAAACTGTTTTTT. It encodes CASSEGGAREKLFF.

The V and J genes are TRBV9 and TRBJ1-4, with D uncertain. Trimming shortened V by 3 bases and J by 3 bases, and 12 bases separated the two germline ends. This CDR3 region has 15 residues. CDR1 SGDLS and CDR2 YYNGEE come from the germline V gene. Here the CDR3 DNA reads TGTGCCAGCAGCGGCACAAGTCGGGCTAATGAAAAACTGTTTTTT. Translating it yields CASSGTSRANEKLFF.

The table lists this clonotype with a few counts. A much larger clone lies one base from this, so it may be a read error. This chain links TRBV29-1 with TRBJ2-5, with TRBD2 identical over 11 bases. The closer fit of TRBJ2-7 to the DNA end suggests the J call may be wrong. Germline V gene lookup returns CDR1 SQVTM and CDR2 ANQGSEA. The CDR3 runs 11 residues. The CDR3 nucleotides read TGCAGCGACCTAGCGGGAGGCGAGCAGTACTTC. Residues: CSDLAGGEQYF.

V usage is TRBV10-3 and J usage is TRBJ2-5; D is perhaps TRBD2 (7 bases). Germline V lookup: CDR1 ENHRY, CDR2 SYGVKD. The CDR3 extends over 14 amino acids. With 2 bases removed from V and 2 bases from J, the gap between germline ends came to 9 bases. The CDR3 DNA reads TGTGCCATCAGTGAGCGGGGGGCACAAGAGACCCAGTACTTC. Translated, it gives CAISERGAQETQYF.

This clonotype was picked up many times. This chain connects TRBV4-1 to TRBJ2-7; 7 positions match TRBD1. The V and J ends lost 4 bases and 0 bases, in that order; junction bases with no gene match: 15. The length of the CDR3 is 18 residues. In germline, CDR1 is MGHRA, CDR2 YSYEKL. The CDR3 DNA follows: TGCGCCAGCAGCCCCGGGCATTTACGCCGGGACAGCTCCTACGAGCAGTACTTC. The encoded protein is CASSPGHLRRDSSYEQYF.

This clonotype was counted only a few times. The V call is TRBV29-1, the J call TRBJ2-1; D tentatively reads TRBD1 or TRBD2 (5 bases each). From germline, CDR1 is SQVTM and CDR2 ANQGSEA. V shed 4 bases and J shed 10 bases, with 14 bases lying between them. The CDR3 covers 12 residues. CDR3 sequence reads: CSVVGTSYEQFF. In DNA, the CDR3 is TGCAGCGTTGTAGGGACCTCCTACGAGCAGTTCTTC.

This clonotype occurred a few times. V and J are TRBV20-1 and TRBJ2-7, with D maybe TRBD2 (6 bases). Between the trimmed V and J ends, which lost 0 bases and 2 bases, there was a span of 11 bases. This CDR3 region has 14 residues. CDR1 and CDR2 from the germline V gene are DFQATT and SNEGSKA (reference sequence). The CDR3 coding sequence is TGCAGTGCTAGAGATCCTAGCGCCACCTACGAGCAGTACTTC. Protein sequence: CSARDPSATYEQYF.

This clonotype has a handful of counts. The chain links TRBV6-5 to TRBJ2-7, with 9 bases matching TRBD1. There are 19 residues in the CDR3. Germline values: CDR1 MNHEY, CDR2 SVGAGI. With V trimmed by 2 bases and J by 3 bases, 17 bases remained unmatched. The CDR3 nucleotides read TGTGCCAGCAGTTACGAGGCCCCGGGACAGGGAACTGGATTCTACGAGCAGTACTTC. Encoded protein: CASSYEAPGQGTGFYEQYF.

There are a few counts of this clonotype. The rearrangement uses TRBV24-1 and TRBJ2-2, with a tentative D call TRBD1 (6 bases). V shed 5 bases and J shed 0 bases, with 18 bases lying between them. The CDR3 has 18 amino acids. The germline CDR1 and CDR2 sequences are KGHDR and SFDVKD. CDR3 loop: CATSARAGAKTNTGELFF. As DNA, the CDR3 is TGTGCCACCAGTGCTCGGGCAGGGGCGAAAACGAACACCGGGGAGCTGTTTTTT.

The chain couples TRBV20-1 to TRBJ1-2; 8 bases map to TRBD1. J lost 4 bases, V lost 5 bases, and 3 bases had no gene match. The CDR3 is made up of 12 amino acids. Germline V lookup: CDR1 DFQATT, CDR2 SNEGSKA (reference sequence). CDR3 in DNA: TGCAGTGCTGATGGACAGGGCTATGGCTACACCTTC. This codes for CSADGQGYGYTF.

The rearrangement links TRBV9 to TRBJ2-7, with 14 bases identical to TRBD2. The germline CDR1 and CDR2 sequences are SGDLS and YYNGEE. J gave up 2 bases and V 4 bases, and 5 bases lay outside the gene matches. This CDR3 region has 16 residues. Here the CDR3 reads CASSKGTSGGPYEQYF. CDR3 DNA sequence: TGTGCCAGCAGCAAAGGGACTAGCGGGGGTCCCTACGAGCAGTACTTC.

This clonotype turned up a few times. The V gene is TRBV4-3, the J gene TRBJ2-1; 7 positions match TRBD2. Looked up from germline, CDR1 is LGHNA and CDR2 is YSLEER. The V gene end was trimmed by 1 base and the J gene end by 0 bases; junction bases not matched to a gene: 3. The CDR3 covers 16 residues. The CDR3 coding sequence is TGCGCCAGCAGCCAAGGCGGGAGTAGCTCCTACAATGAGCAGTTCTTC. The encoded protein is CASSQGGSSSYNEQFF.

This clonotype was counted a few times. The chain couples TRBV5-6 to TRBJ1-4, with 8 bases aligning to TRBD1. Germline V CDR1 and CDR2: SGHDT, YYEEEE. Trimming took 4 bases from V and 5 from J; bases not matched to a gene: 7. The CDR3 sequence is 15 residues long. CDR3 nucleotide sequence: TGTGCCAGCAGCATTCGGACAGGGCTAAATGAAAAACTGTTTTTT. Its protein is CASSIRTGLNEKLFF. The variable domain in full, with the rest retrieved from reference TRBV5-6 and TRBJ1-4, is DAGVTQSPTHLIKTRGQQVTLRCSPKSGHDTVSWYQQALGQGPQFIFQYYEEEERQRGNFPDRFSGHQFPNYSSELNVNALLLGDSALYLCASSIRTGLNEKLFFGSGTQLSVL.